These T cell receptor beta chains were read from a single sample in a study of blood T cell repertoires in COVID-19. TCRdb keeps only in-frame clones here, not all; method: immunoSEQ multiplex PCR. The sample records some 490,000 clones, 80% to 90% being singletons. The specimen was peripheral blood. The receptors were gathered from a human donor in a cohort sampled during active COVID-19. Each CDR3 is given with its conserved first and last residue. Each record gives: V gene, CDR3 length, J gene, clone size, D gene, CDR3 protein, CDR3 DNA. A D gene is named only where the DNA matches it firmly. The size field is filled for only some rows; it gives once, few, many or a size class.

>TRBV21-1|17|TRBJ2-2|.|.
CASSTSGFGGNTGELFF
TGTGCCAGCAGCACATCGGGGTTCGGTGGGAACACCGGGGAGCTGTTTTTT
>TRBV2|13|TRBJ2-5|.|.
CASTPGLQETQYF
TGTGCCAGTACCCCGGGACTTCAAGAGACCCAGTACTTC
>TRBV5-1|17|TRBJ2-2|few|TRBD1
CASSLQPGQGGTGELFF
TGCGCCAGCAGCTTACAACCGGGACAGGGAGGCACCGGGGAGCTGTTTTTT
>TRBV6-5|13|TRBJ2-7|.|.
CASSRGRSYEQYF
TGTGCCAGCAGCAGGGGCAGGAGTTACGAGCAGTACTTC
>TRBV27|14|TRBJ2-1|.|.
CASSFVNSYNEQFF
TGTGCCAGCAGCTTCGTTAACTCCTACAATGAGCAGTTCTTC
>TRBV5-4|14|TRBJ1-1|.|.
CASSMDPSGTEAFF
TGTGCCAGCAGCATGGACCCCAGTGGCACTGAAGCTTTCTTT
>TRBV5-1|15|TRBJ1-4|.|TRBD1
CASSDRDRGNEKLFF
TGCGCCAGCAGCGACCGTGACAGGGGTAATGAAAAACTGTTTTTT
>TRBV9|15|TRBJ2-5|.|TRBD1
CASSGPGTGKETQYF
TGTGCCAGCAGCGGCCCCGGGACAGGGAAAGAGACCCAGTACTTC
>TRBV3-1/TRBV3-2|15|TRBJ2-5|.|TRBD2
CASSQRLAAQETQYF
TGTGCCAGCAGCCAACGACTAGCGGCCCAAGAGACCCAGTACTTC
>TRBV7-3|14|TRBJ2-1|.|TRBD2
CASSTSGRANEQFF
TGTGCCAGCAGCACTAGCGGGAGGGCGAATGAGCAGTTCTTC
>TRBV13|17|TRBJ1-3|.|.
CASSFPRGVSSGNTIYF
TGTGCCAGCAGCTTCCCCCGGGGGGTAAGCTCTGGAAACACCATATATTTT
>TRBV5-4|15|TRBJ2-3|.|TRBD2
CASSLQRGGRGSQYF
TGTGCCAGCAGCTTGCAGCGGGGGGGGCGTGGGTCGCAGTATTTT
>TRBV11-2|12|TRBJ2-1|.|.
CASSLTSYEQFF
TGTGCCAGCAGCTTAACGAGTTATGAGCAGTTCTTC